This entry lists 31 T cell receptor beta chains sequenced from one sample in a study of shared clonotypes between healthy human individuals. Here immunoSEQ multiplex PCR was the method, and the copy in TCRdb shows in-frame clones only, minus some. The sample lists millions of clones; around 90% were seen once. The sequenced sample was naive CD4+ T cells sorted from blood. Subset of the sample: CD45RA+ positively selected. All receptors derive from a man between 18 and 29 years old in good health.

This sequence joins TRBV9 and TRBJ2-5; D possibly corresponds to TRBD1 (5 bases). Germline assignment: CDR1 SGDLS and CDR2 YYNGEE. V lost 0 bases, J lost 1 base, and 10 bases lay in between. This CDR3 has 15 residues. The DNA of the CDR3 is TGTGCCAGCAGCGTAGGCCACAGGATCCAAGAGACCCAGTACTTC. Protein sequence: CASSVGHRIQETQYF.

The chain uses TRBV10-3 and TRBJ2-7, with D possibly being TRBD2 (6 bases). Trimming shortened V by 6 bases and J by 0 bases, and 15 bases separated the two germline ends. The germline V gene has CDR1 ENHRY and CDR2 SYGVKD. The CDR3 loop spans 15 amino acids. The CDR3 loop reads CAISDFSGSSYEQYF. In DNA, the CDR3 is TGTGCCATCAGCGACTTTAGCGGTAGCTCCTACGAGCAGTACTTC.

CDR3: CASSERTLEQYF. The CDR3 DNA follows: TGTGCCAGCAGTGAAAGGACACTTGAGCAGTACTTC. The genes are TRBV2 and TRBJ2-7; tentatively, D is TRBD1 (5 bases). Between the trimmed V and J ends, which lost 2 bases and 7 bases, there was a span of 9 bases. Germline CDR1 SNHLY, CDR2 FYNNEI. The CDR3 sequence is 12 residues long.

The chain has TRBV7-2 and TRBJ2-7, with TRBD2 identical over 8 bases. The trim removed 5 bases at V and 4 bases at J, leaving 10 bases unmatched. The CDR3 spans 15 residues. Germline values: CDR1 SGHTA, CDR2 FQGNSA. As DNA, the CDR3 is TGTGCCAGCAGCCTAAGCGGGAGTATCTCGTACGAGCAGTACTTC. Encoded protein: CASSLSGSISYEQYF. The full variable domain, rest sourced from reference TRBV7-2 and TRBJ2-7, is GAGVSQSPSNKVTEKGKDVELRCDPISGHTALYWYRQSLGQGLEFLIYFQGNSAPDKSGLPSDRFSAERTGGSVSTLTIQRTQQEDSAVYLCASSLSGSISYEQYFGPGTRLTVT.

The CDR3 sequence: CASSRQEGVYEQYF. In nucleotides, the CDR3 is TGTGCCAGCTCAAGGCAGGAGGGAGTTTACGAGCAGTACTTC. V gene TRBV6-1 combines with J gene TRBJ2-7; tentatively, D is TRBD2 (6 bases). Trimming pared 8 bases from V and 4 bases from J, leaving 18 bases between. Germline-derived CDR1 and CDR2 are MNHNS and SASEGT. CDR3 length: 14 amino acids.

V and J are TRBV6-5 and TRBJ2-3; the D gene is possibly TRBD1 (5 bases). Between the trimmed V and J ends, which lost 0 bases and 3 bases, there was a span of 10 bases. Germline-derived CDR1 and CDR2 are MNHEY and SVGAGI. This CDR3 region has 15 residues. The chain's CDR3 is CASSYSSQGTDTQYF. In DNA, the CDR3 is TGTGCCAGCAGTTACTCGAGCCAGGGAACAGATACGCAGTATTTT.

Here the CDR3 reads CASSLSLQRNTEAFF. The CDR3 coding sequence is TGTGCCAGCAGCTTAAGTCTACAGAGGAACACTGAAGCTTTCTTT. The V call is TRBV7-2, the J call TRBJ1-1; no firm D call. CDR3 length: 15 residues. Germline-derived CDR1 and CDR2 are SGHTA and FQGNSA. The V end was cut by 2 bases, the J end by 1 base, with 11 bases between.

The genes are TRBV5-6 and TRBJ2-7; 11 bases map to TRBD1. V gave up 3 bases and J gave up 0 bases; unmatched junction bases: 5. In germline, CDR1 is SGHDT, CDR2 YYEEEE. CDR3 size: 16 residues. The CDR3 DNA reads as TGTGCCAGCAGCTCCGCCGGGACAGGGGGCTCCTACGAGCAGTACTTC. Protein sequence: CASSSAGTGGSYEQYF.

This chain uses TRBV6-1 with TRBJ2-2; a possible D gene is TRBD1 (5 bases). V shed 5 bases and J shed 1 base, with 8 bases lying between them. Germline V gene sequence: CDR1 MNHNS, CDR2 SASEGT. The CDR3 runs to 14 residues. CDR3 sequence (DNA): TGTGCCAGCAGTATAGACAGGAACACCGGGGAGCTGTTTTTT. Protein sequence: CASSIDRNTGELFF.

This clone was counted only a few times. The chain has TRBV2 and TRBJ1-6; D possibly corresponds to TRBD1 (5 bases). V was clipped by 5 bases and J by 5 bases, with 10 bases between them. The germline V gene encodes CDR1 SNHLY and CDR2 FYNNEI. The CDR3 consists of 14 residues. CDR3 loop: CASSRQTDNSPLHF. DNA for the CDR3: TGTGCCAGCAGTCGACAGACGGATAATTCACCCCTCCACTTT.

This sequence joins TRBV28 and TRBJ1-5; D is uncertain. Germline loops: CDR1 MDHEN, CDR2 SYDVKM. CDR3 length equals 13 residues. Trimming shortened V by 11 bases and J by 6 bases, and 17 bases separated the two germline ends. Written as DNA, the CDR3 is TGTGCCGTCAGTGAAGGGAGGTCTCAGCCCCAGCATTTT. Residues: CAVSEGRSQPQHF.

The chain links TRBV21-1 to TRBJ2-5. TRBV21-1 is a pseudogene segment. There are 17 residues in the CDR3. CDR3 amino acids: CASSKEELVYLEETQYF. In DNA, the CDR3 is TGTGCCAGCAGCAAAGAAGAATTGGTGTACCTTGAAGAGACCCAGTACTTC.

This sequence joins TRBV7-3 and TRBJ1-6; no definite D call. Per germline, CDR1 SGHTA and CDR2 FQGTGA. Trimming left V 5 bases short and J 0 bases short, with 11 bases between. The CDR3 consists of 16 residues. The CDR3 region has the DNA TGTGCCAGCAGCCACAACACACTCTCCTATAATTCACCCCTCCACTTT. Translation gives CASSHNTLSYNSPLHF.

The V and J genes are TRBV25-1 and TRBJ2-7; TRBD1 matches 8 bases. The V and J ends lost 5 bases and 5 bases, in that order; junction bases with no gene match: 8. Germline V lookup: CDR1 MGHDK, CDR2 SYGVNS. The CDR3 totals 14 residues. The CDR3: CASSPRQGRHEQYF. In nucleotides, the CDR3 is TGTGCCAGCAGTCCACGACAGGGGAGGCACGAGCAGTACTTC.

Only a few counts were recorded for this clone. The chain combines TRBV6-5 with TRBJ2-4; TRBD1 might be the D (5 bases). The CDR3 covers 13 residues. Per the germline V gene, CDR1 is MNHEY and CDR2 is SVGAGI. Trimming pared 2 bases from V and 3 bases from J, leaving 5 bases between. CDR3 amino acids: CASSYDSKNIQYF. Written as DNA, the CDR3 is TGTGCCAGCAGTTACGACAGCAAAAACATTCAGTACTTC.

CDR3 in DNA: TGTGCCAGCAGTGTTAGCGGCGGAACAGATACGCAGTATTTT. Encoded protein: CASSVSGGTDTQYF. The rearrangement joins TRBV27 to TRBJ2-3, with D possibly TRBD2 on 6 matching bases. The germline V gene has CDR1 MNHEY and CDR2 SMNVEV (reference sequence). V lost 5 bases and J 3 bases, leaving 12 bases between the germline ends. The CDR3 is made up of 14 amino acids.

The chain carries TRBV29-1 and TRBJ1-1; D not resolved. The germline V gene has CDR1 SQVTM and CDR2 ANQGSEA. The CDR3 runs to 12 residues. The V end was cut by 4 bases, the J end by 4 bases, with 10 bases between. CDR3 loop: CSVGLGVTEAFF. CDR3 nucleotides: TGCAGCGTTGGTCTTGGTGTCACTGAAGCTTTCTTT.

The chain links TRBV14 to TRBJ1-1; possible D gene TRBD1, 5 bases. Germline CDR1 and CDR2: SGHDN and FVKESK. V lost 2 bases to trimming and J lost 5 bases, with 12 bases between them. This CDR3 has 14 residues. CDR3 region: CASSQMSWGTEAFF. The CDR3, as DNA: TGTGCCAGCAGCCAAATGAGTTGGGGGACTGAAGCTTTCTTT.

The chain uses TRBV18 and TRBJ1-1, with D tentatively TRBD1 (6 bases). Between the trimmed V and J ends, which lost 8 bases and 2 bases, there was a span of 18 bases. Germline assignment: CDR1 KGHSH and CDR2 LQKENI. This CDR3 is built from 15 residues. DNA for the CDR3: TGTGCCAGCACTCCAGGCGGACAGAAAAACACTGAAGCTTTCTTT. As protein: CASTPGGQKNTEAFF.

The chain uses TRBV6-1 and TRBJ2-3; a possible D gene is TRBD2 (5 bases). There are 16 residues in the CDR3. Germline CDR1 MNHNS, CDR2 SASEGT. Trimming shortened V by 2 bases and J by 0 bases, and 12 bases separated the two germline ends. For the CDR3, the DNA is TGTGCCAGCAGTGAAAATCTAGCAGTTAGCACAGATACGCAGTATTTT. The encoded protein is CASSENLAVSTDTQYF.

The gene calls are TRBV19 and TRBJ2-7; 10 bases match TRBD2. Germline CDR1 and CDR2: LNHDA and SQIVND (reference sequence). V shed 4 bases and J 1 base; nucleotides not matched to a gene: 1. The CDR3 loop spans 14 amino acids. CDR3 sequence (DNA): TGTGCCAGTAGTAAGCGGGGGGGTTCCTACGAGCAGTACTTC. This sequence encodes CASSKRGGSYEQYF.

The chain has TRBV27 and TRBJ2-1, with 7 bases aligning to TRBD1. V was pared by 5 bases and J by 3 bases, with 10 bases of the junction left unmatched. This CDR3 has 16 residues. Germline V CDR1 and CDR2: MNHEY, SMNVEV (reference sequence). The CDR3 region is CASSARTGEVYNEQFF. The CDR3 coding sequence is TGTGCCAGCAGTGCCCGGACAGGAGAGGTCTACAATGAGCAGTTCTTC.

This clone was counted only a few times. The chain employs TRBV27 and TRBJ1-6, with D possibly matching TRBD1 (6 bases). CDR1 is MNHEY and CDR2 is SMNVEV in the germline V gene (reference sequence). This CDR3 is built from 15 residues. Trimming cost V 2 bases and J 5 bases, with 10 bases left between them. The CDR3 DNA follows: TGTGCCAGCAGTTTAGTGAGACAGGATAATTCACCCCTCCACTTT. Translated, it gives CASSLVRQDNSPLHF.

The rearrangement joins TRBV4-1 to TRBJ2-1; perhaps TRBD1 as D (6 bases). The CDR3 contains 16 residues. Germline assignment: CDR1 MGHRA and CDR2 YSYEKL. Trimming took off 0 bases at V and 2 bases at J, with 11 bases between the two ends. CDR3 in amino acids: CASSQDWGPPYNEQFF. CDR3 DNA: TGCGCCAGCAGCCAAGATTGGGGGCCCCCCTACAATGAGCAGTTCTTC.

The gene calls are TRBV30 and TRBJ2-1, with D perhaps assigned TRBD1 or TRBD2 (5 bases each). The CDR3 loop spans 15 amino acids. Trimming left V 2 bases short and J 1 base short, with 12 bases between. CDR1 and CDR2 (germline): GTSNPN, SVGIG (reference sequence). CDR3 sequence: CAWSSRDRSYNEQFF. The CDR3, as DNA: TGTGCCTGGAGTTCTCGGGACCGATCCTACAATGAGCAGTTCTTC.

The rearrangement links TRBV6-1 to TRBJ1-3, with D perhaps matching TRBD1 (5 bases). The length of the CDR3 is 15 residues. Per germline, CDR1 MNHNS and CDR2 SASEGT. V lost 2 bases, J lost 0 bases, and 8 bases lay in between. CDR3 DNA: TGTGCCAGCAGTGAACAGGGAAGCTCTGGAAACACCATATATTTT. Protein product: CASSEQGSSGNTIYF.

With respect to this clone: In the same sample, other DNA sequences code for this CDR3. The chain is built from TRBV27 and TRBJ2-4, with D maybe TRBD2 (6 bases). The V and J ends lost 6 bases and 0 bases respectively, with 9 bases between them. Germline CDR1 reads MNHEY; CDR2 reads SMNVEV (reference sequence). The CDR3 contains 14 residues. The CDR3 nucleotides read TGTGCCAGCAGCCTGGGGGGAGCCAAAAACATTCAGTACTTC. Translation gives CASSLGGAKNIQYF.

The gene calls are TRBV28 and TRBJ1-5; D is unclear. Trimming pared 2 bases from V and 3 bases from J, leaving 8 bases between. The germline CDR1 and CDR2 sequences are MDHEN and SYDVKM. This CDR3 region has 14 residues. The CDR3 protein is CASSLPRDNQPQHF. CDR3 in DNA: TGTGCCAGCAGTTTACCCAGAGACAATCAGCCCCAGCATTTT.

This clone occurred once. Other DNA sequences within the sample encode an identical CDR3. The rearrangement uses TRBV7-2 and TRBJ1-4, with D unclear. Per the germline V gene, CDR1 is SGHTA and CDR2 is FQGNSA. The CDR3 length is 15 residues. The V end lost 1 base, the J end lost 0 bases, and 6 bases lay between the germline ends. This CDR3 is CASSLGTATNEKLFF. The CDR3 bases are TGTGCCAGCAGCTTAGGGACGGCAACTAATGAAAAACTGTTTTTT.

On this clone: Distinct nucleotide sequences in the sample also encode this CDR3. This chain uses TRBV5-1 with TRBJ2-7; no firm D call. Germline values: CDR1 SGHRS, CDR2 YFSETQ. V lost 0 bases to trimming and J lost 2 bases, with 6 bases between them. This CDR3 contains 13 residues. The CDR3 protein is CASSLGTTYEQYF. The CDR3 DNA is TGCGCCAGCAGCTTGGGCACAACCTACGAGCAGTACTTC.

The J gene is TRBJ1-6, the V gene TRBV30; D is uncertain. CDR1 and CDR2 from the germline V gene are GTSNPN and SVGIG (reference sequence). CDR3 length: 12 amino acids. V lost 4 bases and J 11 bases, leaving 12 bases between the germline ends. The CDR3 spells CAWNGGEPPLHF. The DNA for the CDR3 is TGTGCCTGGAACGGCGGGGAACCACCCCTCCACTTT.